The entry that follows covers one T cell receptor (beta chain) sequence. What it binds is not known. These data come from a study of blood T cells in healthy people across ages. The V gene end was trimmed by 6 bases and the J gene end by 1 base; junction bases not matched to a gene: 8. From germline, CDR1 is SNHLY and CDR2 FYNNEI. The CDR3 is 16 amino acids. The study, taken as a whole, reports: Percentage of naive T cells showed a strong correlation with TCR beta diversity. Compared with aged donors, long-lived donors showed fewer expanded clones, suggesting selection.

Next came a second PCR, run for about 7 to 12 cycles, which used a sample-barcoded 5' primer along with a J-beta primer mix. TCRdb re-derived calls from the 5' RACE reads in MiXCR, one entry per CDR3 protein. This sample has some 880,000 distinct CDR3 sequences, with 35% to 40% found just once. Sequencing was performed on blood. The TCR sequence derives from a man younger than 35 in good health. The chain has TRBV2 and TRBJ2-3; 9 bases map to TRBD1. The CDR3 DNA sequence: TGTGCCAGCAGGGCGGGACAGGGAGGGGGCACAGATACGCAGTATTTT. This codes for CASRAGQGGGTDTQYF. The variable domain in full, with the rest retrieved from reference TRBV2 and TRBJ2-3, is EPEVTQTPSHQVTQMGQEVILRCVPISNHLYFYWYRQILGQKVEFLVSFYNNEISEKSEIFDDQFSVERPDGSNFTLKIRSTKLEDSAMYFCASRAGQGGGTDTQYFGPGTRLTVL.